These 29 T cell receptor beta chains came from one sample sequenced in a study of low-dose radiotherapy and immunotherapy resistance in tumors (dated by TCRdb to 2021 to 2024). TCRdb lists the instrument as Illumina MiniSeq. To make first-strand cDNA, Superscript III was used along with a set of TRAV- and TRBV-specific primers so that both the TCRalpha and TCRbeta chains were covered. TCRs were amplified for around 20 PCR cycles with Phusion, using a constant-region primer paired with the adapter attached to the V primers. The raw public data were reprocessed by TCRdb itself: fastp quality trimming at Q25, MiXCR clonotype calling, in-frame beta chains only. Rows with a matching CDR3 protein are joined into one entry that keeps the most common DNA and genes. For this sample the table gives 100,000 or so distinct CDR3 sequences, of which 9.4% were detected only once. The ten most abundant clones make up more than 0.85% of the sample.

This specimen's time point label, per the study, means: before trial treatment. The sequences come from PBMCs, collected before treatment. The receptors originated from a male donor with prostate cancer.

Notes on this clonotype: A read error is the likely source, as a far larger clone sits one nucleotide away. The chain carries TRBV6-8 and TRBJ1-5; no reliable D call. Trimming pared 5 bases from V and 7 bases from J, leaving 15 bases between. Germline values: CDR1 MNHGY, CDR2 SAAAGT. The CDR3 is 14 residues long. CDR3 region: CASSDGEIGQPQHF. For the CDR3, the DNA is TGTGCCAGCAGTGACGGGGAAATTGGACAGCCCCAGCATTTT.

This clonotype has ten or more counts. The genes are TRBV29-1 and TRBJ2-3; weak D call: TRBD2 (5 bases). This CDR3 region has 13 residues. Trimming cost V 5 bases and J 0 bases, with 9 bases left between them. The germline CDR1 and CDR2 sequences are SQVTM and ANQGSEA. CDR3 loop: CSVSTGSTDTQYF. CDR3 DNA sequence: TGCAGCGTTTCGACGGGAAGCACAGATACGCAGTATTTT.

At least ten counts were recorded for this clonotype. The chain couples TRBV6-5 to TRBJ2-1; weak D call: TRBD2 (6 bases). The V gene's germline CDR1 is MNHEY and CDR2 SVGAGI. V was clipped by 9 bases and J by 5 bases, with 20 bases between them. The CDR3 has 15 residues. This CDR3 is CASRPGGSGNNEQFF. The CDR3 bases are TGTGCCAGTAGGCCCGGGGGTAGCGGAAACAATGAGCAGTTCTTC.

This clonotype was observed at least ten times. The chain is built from TRBV7-9 and TRBJ2-5; D not resolved. The V and J ends lost 5 bases and 5 bases respectively, with 6 bases between them. The CDR3 covers 11 residues. From germline, CDR1 is SEHNR and CDR2 FQNEAQ (reference sequence). The CDR3 nucleotides read TGTGCCAGCAGCGTCTGGGAGACCCAGTACTTC. Translating gives CASSVWETQYF.

This clonotype was recorded many times. J is TRBJ2-2 and V is TRBV24-1; D not certain. The V gene's germline CDR1 is KGHDR and CDR2 SFDVKD. The CDR3 runs 15 residues. Deletions cut 9 bases from V and 3 bases from J, with 16 bases between. Here the CDR3 DNA reads TGTGCCACCGCGGCGTGGTCGGGTGACACCGGGGAGCTGTTTTTT. Translating gives CATAAWSGDTGELFF.

This clonotype was observed many times. The J gene is TRBJ1-1, the V gene TRBV7-9; no firm D call. The V gene's germline CDR1 is SEHNR and CDR2 FQNEAQ (reference sequence). The CDR3 length is 11 residues. Deletions cut 6 bases from V and 2 bases from J, with 4 bases between. This chain's CDR3 is CASRINTEAFF. As DNA, the CDR3 is TGTGCCAGCAGAATAAACACTGAAGCTTTCTTT.

CDR3 DNA: TGTGCCAGCAGTTTTGTCAGGGGACCCACTTACGAGCAGTACTTC. Its protein is CASSFVRGPTYEQYF. This chain joins TRBV28 and TRBJ2-7; TRBD1 might be the D (6 bases). Germline V gives CDR1 MDHEN, CDR2 SYDVKM. The CDR3 is 15 residues long. Trimming removed 3 bases at V and 4 bases at J, with 16 bases between.

This clonotype was seen repeatedly, ten times or more. V and J are TRBV15 and TRBJ2-6; D is possibly TRBD1 (5 bases). Trimming took off 4 bases at V and 3 bases at J, with 16 bases between the two ends. CDR3 size: 17 residues. The germline V gene has CDR1 LNHNV and CDR2 YYDKDF (reference sequence). The CDR3 region has the DNA TGTGCCACCAGCATAAGGGGTCGAACTGGTGGGGCCAACGTCCTGACTTTC. Translating it yields CATSIRGRTGGANVLTF.

At least ten counts were recorded for this clonotype. This CDR3 reads CATSDPNEYEQFF. The CDR3 region has the DNA TGTGCCACCAGTGATCCTAACGAGTATGAGCAGTTCTTC. The gene calls are TRBV24-1 and TRBJ2-1; D ambiguous. Deletions cut 3 bases from V and 8 bases from J, with 10 bases between. The CDR3 spans 13 residues. Per germline, CDR1 KGHDR and CDR2 SFDVKD.

This clonotype was seen at least ten times. The chain links TRBV7-2 to TRBJ2-2; D is possibly TRBD2 (5 bases). V gave up 3 bases and J gave up 5 bases, with 13 bases separating them. CDR3 size: 15 residues. The germline gives CDR1 SGHTA, CDR2 FQGNSA. The CDR3 protein is CASSLVGRGTGELFF. The CDR3 nucleotides are TGTGCCAGCAGCTTGGTTGGGCGAGGGACCGGGGAGCTGTTTTTT.

This clonotype is labeled medium-sized. V and J are TRBV29-1 and TRBJ2-7, with 8 bases fitting TRBD1. Germline V gene data show CDR1 as SQVTM and CDR2 as ANQGSEA. The CDR3 contains 13 residues. J was trimmed by 2 bases and V by 4 bases; bases with no gene match: 4. The CDR3 loop is CSVVLQGAYEQYF. CDR3 sequence (DNA): TGCAGCGTTGTATTACAGGGGGCCTACGAGCAGTACTTC.

This clonotype was recorded at least ten times. This chain links TRBV7-8 with TRBJ2-1; 12 bases agree with TRBD2. This CDR3 has 17 amino acids. The germline V gene encodes CDR1 SGHVS and CDR2 FQNEAQ. V trimming: 4 bases; J trimming: 8 bases; junction bases outside the gene matches: 12. The CDR3 DNA reads TGTGCCAGCAGCTCGAGGACTAGCGGGGTCCTAAGAGATGAGCAGTTCTTC. Translation gives CASSSRTSGVLRDEQFF.

This clonotype was observed many times. The J gene is TRBJ1-3, the V gene TRBV12-3 or TRBV12-4; 7 bases are shared with TRBD1. V trimming: 2 bases; J trimming: 3 bases; junction bases outside the gene matches: 13. The CDR3 has 18 residues. The CDR3 bases are TGTGCCAGCAGTTTACGGCGCAGGGGGATCGGAGGTGGAAACACCATATATTTT. Protein product: CASSLRRRGIGGGNTIYF.

On this clonotype itself: At one of its ends the junction is not consistent with the germline gene, which may arise from a read error. CDR3 residues: CASSPDSFGYTF. CDR3 coding DNA: TGCGCCAGCTCACCCGACAGCTTTGGCTACACCTTC. The chain recombines TRBV18 with TRBJ1-2, with D perhaps matching TRBD1 (5 bases). The CDR3 runs 12 residues. Germline CDR1 is KGHSH and CDR2 is LQKENI.

Many counts were recorded for this clonotype. The chain couples TRBV21-1 to TRBJ2-5. TRBV21-1 counts as a pseudogene. CDR3 length: 14 amino acids. The CDR3 region has the DNA TGTGCCAGCACCAACACTGGGGAAGTCGAGACCCAGTACTTC. The encoded protein is CASTNTGEVETQYF.

The sample holds many counts of this clonotype. The rearrangement links TRBV28 to TRBJ2-3, with D hard to call. The CDR3 runs 11 residues. The V end lost 2 bases, the J end lost 5 bases, and 2 bases lay between the germline ends. Germline CDR1 and CDR2: MDHEN and SYDVKM. CDR3 sequence: CASSLIDTQYF. CDR3 nucleotide sequence: TGTGCCAGCAGTTTAATAGATACGCAGTATTTT.

This clonotype was observed many times. The chain joins TRBV29-1 to TRBJ2-6; D gene uncertain. Germline V gene sequence: CDR1 SQVTM, CDR2 ANQGSEA. This CDR3 region has 14 residues. V gave up 7 bases and J gave up 1 base, with 11 bases separating them. In DNA, the CDR3 is TGCAGCGCCCGAGTGGGGTCTGGGGCCAACGTCCTGACTTTC. It encodes CSARVGSGANVLTF.

This clonotype was observed many times. This chain connects TRBV14 to TRBJ2-1; 9 bases align to TRBD2. This CDR3 has 16 amino acids. The germline gives CDR1 SGHDN, CDR2 FVKESK. The J segment lost 7 bases and the V segment lost 4 bases, leaving 11 bases of the junction unmatched. The CDR3 spells CASSRLGSGSINEQFF. In DNA form, the CDR3 reads TGTGCCAGCAGCCGCCTTGGTAGCGGGAGTATAAATGAGCAGTTCTTC.

This clonotype was detected many times. The chain couples TRBV7-3 to TRBJ2-3; TRBD2 agrees at 9 bases. There are 18 residues in the CDR3. Trimming cost V 0 bases and J 4 bases; bases outside gene matches: 11. The germline CDR1 and CDR2 sequences are SGHTA and FQGTGA. The CDR3 sequence: CASSLTPTGGGRADTQYF. CDR3 nucleotides: TGTGCCAGCAGCTTAACCCCCACAGGTGGCGGGAGGGCAGATACGCAGTATTTT.

On this clonotype itself: A far larger clone is only one base removed, so a read error is likely. This chain connects TRBV21-1 to TRBJ2-2; the table's D call of TRBD2 was not tested on the DNA. TRBV21-1 is designated a pseudogene. The CDR3 runs to 17 residues. CDR3 loop: CASSKAGLARLAGELFF. The CDR3, as DNA: TGTGCCAGCAGCAAAGCGGGACTAGCGCGTTTGGCCGGGGAGCTGTTTTTT.

The chain carries TRBV6-5 and TRBJ1-1; TRBD1 matches at 9 bases. Trimming removed 6 bases from V and 4 bases from J; junction bases left unmatched: 9. The CDR3 has 15 amino acids. Germline V gene sequence: CDR1 MNHEY, CDR2 SVGAGI. In DNA form, the CDR3 reads TGTGCCAGCAGAGCCCCGGGACAGGGAGGCACTGAAGCTTTCTTT. Amino acid sequence: CASRAPGQGGTEAFF.

This clonotype was seen ten or more times. The chain uses TRBV28 and TRBJ1-2; D unclear. Germline V gene data show CDR1 as MDHEN and CDR2 as SYDVKM. V was shortened by 5 bases and J by 4 bases, with 14 bases between the two germline ends. This CDR3 spans 14 amino acids. The CDR3 DNA reads as TGTGCCAGCAGTCAAGGTCCAGTTGGCTATGGCTACACCTTC. Translation: CASSQGPVGYGYTF.

This clonotype was seen many times. This rearrangement joins TRBV5-3 to TRBJ2-1; 9 bases map to TRBD1. TRBV5-3 is treated as an ORF (open reading frame) with a function not yet certain. The CDR3 runs 15 residues. Losses at the gene ends were 8 bases for V and 3 bases for J; bases not matched to a gene: 9. CDR3 in DNA: TGTGCCAGCAGCATCGGACAGGGGAACTACAATGAGCAGTTCTTC. Its translation is CASSIGQGNYNEQFF.

This clonotype was counted between two and nine times. The CDR3 DNA reads TGCAGCGTTGTCCCCGGGACAGATACGCAGTATTTT. Protein product: CSVVPGTDTQYF. This chain uses TRBV29-1 with TRBJ2-3; no clear D. The CDR3 consists of 12 residues. CDR1 is SQVTM, CDR2 ANQGSEA, per germline. Trimming cost V 4 bases and J 3 bases, with 8 bases left between them.

This chain links TRBV9 with TRBJ2-1, with TRBD2 identical over 8 bases. CDR1 and CDR2 from the germline V gene are SGDLS and YYNGEE. This CDR3 is 15 amino acids long. V shed 4 bases, J shed 8 bases, and the junction held 11 bases outside the gene matches. The CDR3 DNA reads as TGTGCCAGCAGCTCGACCGGGACTAGTTTCGATGAGCAGTTCTTC. It translates to CASSSTGTSFDEQFF.

This clonotype came up many times. The V and J genes are TRBV28 and TRBJ1-2; D might be TRBD1 (5 bases). The CDR3 is 14 residues long. V was trimmed by 2 bases and J by 8 bases, leaving 15 bases between them. The V gene's germline CDR1 is MDHEN and CDR2 SYDVKM. The CDR3 sequence is CASSLKDGWGGYTF. The CDR3, as DNA: TGTGCCAGCAGTTTAAAGGATGGCTGGGGGGGCTACACCTTC.

This clonotype was recorded at least ten times. The chain couples TRBV9 to TRBJ1-5; D is ambiguous. This CDR3 region has 14 residues. Deletions cut 0 bases from V and 5 bases from J, with 9 bases between. Germline assignment: CDR1 SGDLS and CDR2 YYNGEE. The CDR3 DNA sequence: TGTGCCAGCAGCGTAGCGGCGGCGGATCAGCCCCAGCATTTT. Its protein is CASSVAAADQPQHF.

The table lists this clonotype with many counts. The V gene is TRBV3-1, the J gene TRBJ2-7, with D possibly matching TRBD2 (6 bases). The CDR3 spans 15 residues. Germline V gene data show CDR1 as LGHDT and CDR2 as YNNKEL (reference sequence). Trimming cost V 0 bases and J 7 bases, with 16 bases left between them. CDR3 protein: CASSQDRTGAREQYF. For the CDR3, the DNA is TGTGCCAGCAGCCAAGATCGAACGGGAGCCAGAGAGCAGTACTTC.

This clonotype was detected ten times or more. The rearrangement joins TRBV29-1 to TRBJ1-4; TRBD1 aligns across 7 bases. V shed 4 bases, J shed 8 bases, and the junction held 10 bases outside the gene matches. The V gene's germline CDR1 is SQVTM and CDR2 ANQGSEA. This CDR3 contains 14 residues. CDR3 loop: CSVATGSRVEKLFF. CDR3 in DNA: TGCAGCGTTGCGACAGGGTCACGGGTGGAAAAACTGTTTTTT.